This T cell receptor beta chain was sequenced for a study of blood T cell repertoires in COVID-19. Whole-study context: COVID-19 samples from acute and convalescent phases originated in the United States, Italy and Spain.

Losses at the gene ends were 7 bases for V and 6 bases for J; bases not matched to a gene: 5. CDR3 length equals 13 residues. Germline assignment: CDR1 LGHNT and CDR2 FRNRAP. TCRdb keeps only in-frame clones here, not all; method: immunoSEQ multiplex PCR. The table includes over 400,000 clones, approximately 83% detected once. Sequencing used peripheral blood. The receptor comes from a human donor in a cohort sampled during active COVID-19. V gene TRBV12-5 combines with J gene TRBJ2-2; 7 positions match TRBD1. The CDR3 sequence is CASAVDRAGELFF. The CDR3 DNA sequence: TGTGCTAGTGCCGTTGACAGGGCCGGGGAGCTGTTTTTT.